The present T cell receptor (beta chain) was sequenced within a study of shared clonotypes between healthy human individuals. The V end was cut by 5 bases, the J end by 5 bases, with 15 bases between. This CDR3 has 14 residues. Germline-derived CDR1 and CDR2 are MNHEY and SVGAGI. Libraries were prepared by immunoSEQ multiplex PCR; TCRdb keeps only in-frame clonotypes and omits some of them. The sample yields around 2.1 million clones, approximately 94% seen once. CD45RO-negative, CCR7-positively selected cells formed the naive CD8 fraction, excluding terminally differentiated effector memory CD45RA+ cells.

The receptor was derived from a man aged 18 to 29 in good health. Some clones in this sample may be carry-over from other donors' samples. The source material was naive CD8+ T cells from PBMCs. The chain employs TRBV6-5 and TRBJ1-1; maybe TRBD1 (5 bases). The CDR3 here is CASSNQGLGTEAFF. CDR3 nucleotide sequence: TGTGCCAGCAGTAACCAGGGTCTCGGAACTGAAGCTTTCTTT.